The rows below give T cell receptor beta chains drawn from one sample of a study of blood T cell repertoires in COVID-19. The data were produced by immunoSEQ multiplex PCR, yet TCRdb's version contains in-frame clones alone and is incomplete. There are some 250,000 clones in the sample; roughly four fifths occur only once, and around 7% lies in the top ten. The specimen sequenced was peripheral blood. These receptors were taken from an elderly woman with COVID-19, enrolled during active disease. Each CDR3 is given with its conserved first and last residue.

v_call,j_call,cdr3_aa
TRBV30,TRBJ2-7,CAWIQGTPYEQYF
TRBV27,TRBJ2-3,CASSSWTSGRPTDTQYF
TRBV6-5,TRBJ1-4,CASRGRTNEKLFF
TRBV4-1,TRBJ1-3,CASSPSPQGLTGNTIYF
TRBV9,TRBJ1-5,CASSPQDRDQPQHF
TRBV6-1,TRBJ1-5,CASSERRVRGYQPQHF
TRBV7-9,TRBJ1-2,CASRLDRDGYTF
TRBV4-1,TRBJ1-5,CASSQPDRENQPQHF
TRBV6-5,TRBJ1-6,CASSYRGLSYNSPLHF
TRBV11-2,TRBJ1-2,CASSLDQGQGRLNYGYTF
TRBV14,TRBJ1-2,CASSQSDRGYYGYTF
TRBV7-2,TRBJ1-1,CASSPGSLDTEAFF
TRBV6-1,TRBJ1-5,CASSESSRGSQPQHF
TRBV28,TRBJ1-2,CASSPPTRGSGYTF
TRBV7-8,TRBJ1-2,CASSLNPPGANYGYTF
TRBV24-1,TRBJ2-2,CATSEGTYPSSVTGELFF
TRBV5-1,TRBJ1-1,CASSLANLNTEAFF
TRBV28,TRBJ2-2,CATILAGKNTGELFF
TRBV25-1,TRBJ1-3,CASGKGGADGSGNTIYF
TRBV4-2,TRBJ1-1,CASSSQTGGVTEAFF
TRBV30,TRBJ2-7,CAWSGTSGIYYEQYF
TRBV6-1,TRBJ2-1,CASSEILSGSYNEQFF
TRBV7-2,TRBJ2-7,CASSPSSGNSLYEQYF
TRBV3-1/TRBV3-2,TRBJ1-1,CASSQGAGSEAFF
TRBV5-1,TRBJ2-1,CASSSGLRQGHNEQFF
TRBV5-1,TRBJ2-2,CASSLVGTRNTGELFF
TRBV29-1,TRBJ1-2,CSAGDSYYGYTF
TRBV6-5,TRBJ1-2,CASSLTRGGYGYTF
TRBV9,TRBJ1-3,CASSVEGVGGFSGNTIYF
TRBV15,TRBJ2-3,CATRGAGENTQYF
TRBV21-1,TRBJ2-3,CASSKYPGKFSTDTQYF
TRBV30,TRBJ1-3,CAWSVGGQVRNTIYF
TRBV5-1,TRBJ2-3,CASRGATSTDTQYF
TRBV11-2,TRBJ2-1,CASSLNSDEQFF
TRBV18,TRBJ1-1,CASSPPETGRAAAFF
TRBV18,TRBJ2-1,CASSPLGGSSYNEQFF
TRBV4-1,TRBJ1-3,CASSQVQGGGNTIYF
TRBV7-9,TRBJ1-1,CASSPAREAFF
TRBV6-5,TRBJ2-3,CASSYSRDTDTQYF
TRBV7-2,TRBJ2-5,CASRRDRGLQETQYF
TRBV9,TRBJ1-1,CASSATDFKAVKAFF
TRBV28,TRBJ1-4,CASSQVARQEKLFF
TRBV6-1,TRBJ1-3,CASSEASQGSGNTIYF
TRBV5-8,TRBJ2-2,CASSFDRVFGELFF
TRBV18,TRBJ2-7,CASSPMTMEREQYF
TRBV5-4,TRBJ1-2,CASSFPGSSNYGYTF
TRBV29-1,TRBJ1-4,CSVVGGAEKLFF
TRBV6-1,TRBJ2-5,CASSGSWETQYF
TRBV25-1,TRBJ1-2,CASSTSTGLHTF
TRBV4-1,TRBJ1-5,CASSQGGTGPGRPQHF
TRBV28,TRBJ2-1,CASSQQRSSYNEQFF
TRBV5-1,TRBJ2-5,CASSLQETQYF
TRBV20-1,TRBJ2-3,CSASWTSIDTQYF
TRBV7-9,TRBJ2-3,CASTSLAGEDTQYF
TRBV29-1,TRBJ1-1,CSVARGTEAFF
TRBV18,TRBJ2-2,CASSPPGRTGELFF
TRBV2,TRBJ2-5,CASSENREETQYF
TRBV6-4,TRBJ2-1,CASSVYRSSYNEQFF
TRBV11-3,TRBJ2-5,CASSLGVQETQYF
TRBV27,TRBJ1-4,CASSRTGKSEKLFF